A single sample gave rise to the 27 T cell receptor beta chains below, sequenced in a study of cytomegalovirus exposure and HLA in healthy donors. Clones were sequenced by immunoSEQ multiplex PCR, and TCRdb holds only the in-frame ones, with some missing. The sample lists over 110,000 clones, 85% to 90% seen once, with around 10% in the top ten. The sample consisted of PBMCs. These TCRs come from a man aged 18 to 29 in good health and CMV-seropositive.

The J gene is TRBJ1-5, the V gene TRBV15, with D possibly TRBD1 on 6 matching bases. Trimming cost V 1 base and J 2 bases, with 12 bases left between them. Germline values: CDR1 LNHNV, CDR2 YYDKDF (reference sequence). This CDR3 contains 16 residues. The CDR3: CATSRVQPGGNQPQHF. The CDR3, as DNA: TGTGCCACCAGCAGAGTTCAGCCAGGGGGCAATCAGCCCCAGCATTTT.

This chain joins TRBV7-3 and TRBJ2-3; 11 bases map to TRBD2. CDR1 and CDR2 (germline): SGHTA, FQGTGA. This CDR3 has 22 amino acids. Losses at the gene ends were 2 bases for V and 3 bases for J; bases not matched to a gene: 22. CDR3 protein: CASSLEGPRRLAGGPGTDTQYF. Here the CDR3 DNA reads TGTGCCAGCAGCTTAGAAGGTCCTCGCCGGTTAGCGGGAGGGCCCGGGACAGATACGCAGTATTTT.

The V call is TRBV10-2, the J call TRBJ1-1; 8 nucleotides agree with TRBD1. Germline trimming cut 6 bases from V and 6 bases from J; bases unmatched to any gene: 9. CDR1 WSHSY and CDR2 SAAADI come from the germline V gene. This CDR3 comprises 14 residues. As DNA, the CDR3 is TGCGCCAGCAGCGGACAGGGCGGAGTTGCTGAAGCTTTCTTT. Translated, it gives CASSGQGGVAEAFF.

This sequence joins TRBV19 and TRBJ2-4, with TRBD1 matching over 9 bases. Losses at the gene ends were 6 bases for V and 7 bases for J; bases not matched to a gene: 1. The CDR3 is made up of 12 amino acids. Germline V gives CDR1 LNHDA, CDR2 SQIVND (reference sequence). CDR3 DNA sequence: TGTGCCAGTAGGACAGGGGGGAACATTCAGTACTTC. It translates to CASRTGGNIQYF.

CDR3 sequence: CASSTRTGGGYTF. The CDR3 DNA reads TGTGCCAGCAGTACCAGGACAGGGGGCGGCTACACCTTC. The rearrangement uses TRBV28 and TRBJ1-2, with TRBD1 matching 11 bases. V was clipped by 5 bases and J by 8 bases; unmatched bases: 4. CDR3 length equals 13 residues. Germline V gene lookup returns CDR1 MDHEN and CDR2 SYDVKM.

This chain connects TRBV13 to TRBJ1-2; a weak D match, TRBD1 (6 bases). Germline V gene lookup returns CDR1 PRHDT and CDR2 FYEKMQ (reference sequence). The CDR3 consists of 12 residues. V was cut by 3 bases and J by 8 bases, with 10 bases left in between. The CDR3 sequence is CASSLTGSGYTF. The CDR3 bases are TGTGCCAGCAGCTTGACAGGTTCCGGCTACACCTTC. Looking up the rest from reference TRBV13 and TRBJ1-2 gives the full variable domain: AAGVIQSPRHLIKEKRETATLKCYPIPRHDTVYWYQQGPGQDPQFLISFYEKMQSDKGSIPDRFSAQQFSDYHSELNMSSLELGDSALYFCASSLTGSGYTFGSGTRLTVV.

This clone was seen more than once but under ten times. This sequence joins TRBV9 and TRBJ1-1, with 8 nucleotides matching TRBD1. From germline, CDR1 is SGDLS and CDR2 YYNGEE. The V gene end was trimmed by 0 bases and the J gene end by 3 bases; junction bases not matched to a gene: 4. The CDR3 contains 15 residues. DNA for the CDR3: TGTGCCAGCAGCGTAGTATTGACAGGGGACACTGAAGCTTTCTTT. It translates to CASSVVLTGDTEAFF.

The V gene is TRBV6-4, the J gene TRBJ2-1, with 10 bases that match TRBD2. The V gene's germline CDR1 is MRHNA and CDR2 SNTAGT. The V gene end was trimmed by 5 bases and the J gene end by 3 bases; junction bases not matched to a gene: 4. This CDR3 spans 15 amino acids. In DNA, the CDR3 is TGTGCCAGCAGTCTAGCGGGAGCCGACTACAATGAGCAGTTCTTC. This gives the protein CASSLAGADYNEQFF.

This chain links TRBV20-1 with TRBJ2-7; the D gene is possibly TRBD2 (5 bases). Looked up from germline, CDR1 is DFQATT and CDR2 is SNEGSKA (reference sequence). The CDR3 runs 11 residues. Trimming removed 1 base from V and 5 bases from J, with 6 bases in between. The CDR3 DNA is TGCAGTGCTAGAGGAGGGCACGAGCAGTACTTC. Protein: CSARGGHEQYF.

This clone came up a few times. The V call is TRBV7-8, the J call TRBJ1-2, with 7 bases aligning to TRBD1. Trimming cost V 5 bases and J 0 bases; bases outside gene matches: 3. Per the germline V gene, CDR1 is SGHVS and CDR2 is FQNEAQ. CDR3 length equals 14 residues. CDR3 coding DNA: TGTGCCAGCAGCCTAGGGACAGCTAACTATGGCTACACCTTC. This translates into CASSLGTANYGYTF.

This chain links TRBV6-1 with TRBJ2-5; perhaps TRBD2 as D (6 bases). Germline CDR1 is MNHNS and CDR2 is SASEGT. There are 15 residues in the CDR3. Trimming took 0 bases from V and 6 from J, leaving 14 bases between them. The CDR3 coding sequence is TGTGCCAGCAGTGAAGCGCTTCAGGAGGGCCAGACCCAGTACTTC. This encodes CASSEALQEGQTQYF.

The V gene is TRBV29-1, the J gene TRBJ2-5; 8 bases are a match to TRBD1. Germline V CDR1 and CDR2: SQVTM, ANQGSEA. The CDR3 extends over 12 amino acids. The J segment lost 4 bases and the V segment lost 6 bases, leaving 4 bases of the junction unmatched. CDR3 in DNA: TGCAGCGTCGGACAGGGAGTAGAGACCCAGTACTTC. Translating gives CSVGQGVETQYF.

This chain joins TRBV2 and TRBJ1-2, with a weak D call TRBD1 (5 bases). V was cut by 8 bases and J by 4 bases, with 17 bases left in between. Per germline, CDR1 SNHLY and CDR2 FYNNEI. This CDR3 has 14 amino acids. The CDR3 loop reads CASRIPTDSYGYTF. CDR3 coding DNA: TGTGCCAGCCGAATCCCGACAGACTCCTATGGCTACACCTTC.

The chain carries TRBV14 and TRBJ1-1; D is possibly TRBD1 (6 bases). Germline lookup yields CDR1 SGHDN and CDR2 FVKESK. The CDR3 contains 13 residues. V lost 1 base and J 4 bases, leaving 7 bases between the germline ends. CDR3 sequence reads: CASSQGGLTEAFF. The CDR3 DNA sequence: TGTGCCAGCAGCCAAGGGGGGCTCACTGAAGCTTTCTTT. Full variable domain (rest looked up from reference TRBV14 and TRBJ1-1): EAGVTQFPSHSVIEKGQTVTLRCDPISGHDNLYWYRRVMGKEIKFLLHFVKESKQDESGMPNNRFLAERTGGTYSTLKVQPAELEDSGVYFCASSQGGLTEAFFGQGTRLTVV.

This CDR3 reads CAWSTTGTVYEQYF. The CDR3 DNA is TGTGCCTGGAGTACGACCGGGACAGTCTACGAGCAGTACTTC. The rearrangement uses TRBV30 and TRBJ2-7, with 7 bases fitting TRBD1. Germline CDR1 and CDR2: GTSNPN and SVGIG (reference sequence). The CDR3 consists of 14 residues. V was pared by 2 bases and J by 3 bases, with 7 bases of the junction left unmatched.

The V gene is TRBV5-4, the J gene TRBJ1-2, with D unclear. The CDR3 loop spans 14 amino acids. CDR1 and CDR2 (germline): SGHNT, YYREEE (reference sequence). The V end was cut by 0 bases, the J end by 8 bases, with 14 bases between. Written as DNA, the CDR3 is TGTGCCAGCAGCTTGGTGCACCGTGGAGGAGGCTACACCTTC. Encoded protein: CASSLVHRGGGYTF.

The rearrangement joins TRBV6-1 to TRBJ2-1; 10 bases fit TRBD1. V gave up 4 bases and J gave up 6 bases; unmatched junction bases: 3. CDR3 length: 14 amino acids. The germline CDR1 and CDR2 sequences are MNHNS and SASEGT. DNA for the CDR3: TGTGCCAGCAGTGGCTGGACAGGGGGCAATGAGCAGTTCTTC. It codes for CASSGWTGGNEQFF.

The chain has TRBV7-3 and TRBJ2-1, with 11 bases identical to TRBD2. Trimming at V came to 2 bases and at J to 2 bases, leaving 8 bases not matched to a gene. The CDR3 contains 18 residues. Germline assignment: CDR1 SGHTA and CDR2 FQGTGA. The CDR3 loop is CASSLPSGRRQTYNEQFF. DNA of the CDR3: TGTGCCAGCAGCTTACCTAGCGGGAGGCGCCAAACCTACAATGAGCAGTTCTTC.

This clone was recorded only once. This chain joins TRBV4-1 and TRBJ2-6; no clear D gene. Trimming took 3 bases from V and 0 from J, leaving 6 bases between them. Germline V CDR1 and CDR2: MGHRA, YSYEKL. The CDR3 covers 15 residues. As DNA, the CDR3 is TGCGCCAGCAGCCAGTCGGGCTCTGGGGCCAACGTCCTGACTTTC. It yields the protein CASSQSGSGANVLTF.

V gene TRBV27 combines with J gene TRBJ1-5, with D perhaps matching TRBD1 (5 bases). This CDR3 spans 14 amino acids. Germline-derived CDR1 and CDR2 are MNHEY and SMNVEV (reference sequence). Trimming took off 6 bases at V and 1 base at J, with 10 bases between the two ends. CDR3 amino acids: CASRAGLSNQPQHF. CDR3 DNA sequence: TGTGCCAGCAGGGCAGGGTTAAGCAATCAGCCCCAGCATTTT.

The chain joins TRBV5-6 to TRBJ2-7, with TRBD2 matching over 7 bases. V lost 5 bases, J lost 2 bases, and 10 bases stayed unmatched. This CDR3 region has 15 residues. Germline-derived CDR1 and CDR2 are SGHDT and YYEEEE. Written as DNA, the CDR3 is TGTGCCAGCAGTTCGACTAGCAAAGGAACCTACGAGCAGTACTTC. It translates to CASSSTSKGTYEQYF. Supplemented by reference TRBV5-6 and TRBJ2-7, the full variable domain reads DAGVTQSPTHLIKTRGQQVTLRCSPKSGHDTVSWYQQALGQGPQFIFQYYEEEERQRGNFPDRFSGHQFPNYSSELNVNALLLGDSALYLCASSSTSKGTYEQYFGPGTRLTVT.

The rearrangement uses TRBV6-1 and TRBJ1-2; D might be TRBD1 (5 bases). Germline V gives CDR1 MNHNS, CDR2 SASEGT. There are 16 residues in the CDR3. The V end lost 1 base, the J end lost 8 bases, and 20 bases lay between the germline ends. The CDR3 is CASSEEFGVRGRGYTF. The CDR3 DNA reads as TGTGCCAGCAGTGAAGAGTTCGGGGTGCGGGGGAGAGGCTACACCTTC.

CDR3 loop: CASSSRQGLTYEQYF. CDR3 nucleotide sequence: TGTGCCAGCAGCTCGCGTCAGGGGCTAACCTACGAGCAGTACTTC. The V gene is TRBV7-9, the J gene TRBJ2-7, with D possibly TRBD1 on 6 matching bases. There are 15 residues in the CDR3. Per the germline V gene, CDR1 is SEHNR and CDR2 is FQNEAQ (reference sequence). Trimming removed 4 bases from V and 2 bases from J, with 15 bases in between.

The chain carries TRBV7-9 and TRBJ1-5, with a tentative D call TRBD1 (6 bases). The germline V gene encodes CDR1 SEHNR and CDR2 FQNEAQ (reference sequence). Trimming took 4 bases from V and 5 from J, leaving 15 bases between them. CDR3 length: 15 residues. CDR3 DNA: TGTGCCAGCAGCTCGGGACCCTCAGGGGATCAGCCCCAGCATTTT. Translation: CASSSGPSGDQPQHF.

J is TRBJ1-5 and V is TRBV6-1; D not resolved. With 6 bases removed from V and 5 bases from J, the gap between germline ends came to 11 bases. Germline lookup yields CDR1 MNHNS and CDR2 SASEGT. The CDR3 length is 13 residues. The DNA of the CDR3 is TGTGCCAGCAGAATCCGTCCGGATCAGCCCCAGCATTTT. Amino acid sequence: CASRIRPDQPQHF.

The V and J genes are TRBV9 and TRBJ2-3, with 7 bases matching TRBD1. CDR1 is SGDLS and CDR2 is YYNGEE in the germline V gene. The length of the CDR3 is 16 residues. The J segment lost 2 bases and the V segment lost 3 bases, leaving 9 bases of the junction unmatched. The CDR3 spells CASSATHRGHTDTQYF. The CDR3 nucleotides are TGTGCCAGCAGCGCAACCCACAGGGGTCACACAGATACGCAGTATTTT.

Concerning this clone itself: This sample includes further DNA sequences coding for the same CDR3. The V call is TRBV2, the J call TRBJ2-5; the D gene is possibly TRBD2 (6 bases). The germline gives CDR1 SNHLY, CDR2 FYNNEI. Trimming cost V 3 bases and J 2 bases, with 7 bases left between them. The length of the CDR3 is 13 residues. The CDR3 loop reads CASSDRGQETQYF. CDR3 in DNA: TGTGCCAGCAGTGACCGGGGGCAAGAGACCCAGTACTTC.